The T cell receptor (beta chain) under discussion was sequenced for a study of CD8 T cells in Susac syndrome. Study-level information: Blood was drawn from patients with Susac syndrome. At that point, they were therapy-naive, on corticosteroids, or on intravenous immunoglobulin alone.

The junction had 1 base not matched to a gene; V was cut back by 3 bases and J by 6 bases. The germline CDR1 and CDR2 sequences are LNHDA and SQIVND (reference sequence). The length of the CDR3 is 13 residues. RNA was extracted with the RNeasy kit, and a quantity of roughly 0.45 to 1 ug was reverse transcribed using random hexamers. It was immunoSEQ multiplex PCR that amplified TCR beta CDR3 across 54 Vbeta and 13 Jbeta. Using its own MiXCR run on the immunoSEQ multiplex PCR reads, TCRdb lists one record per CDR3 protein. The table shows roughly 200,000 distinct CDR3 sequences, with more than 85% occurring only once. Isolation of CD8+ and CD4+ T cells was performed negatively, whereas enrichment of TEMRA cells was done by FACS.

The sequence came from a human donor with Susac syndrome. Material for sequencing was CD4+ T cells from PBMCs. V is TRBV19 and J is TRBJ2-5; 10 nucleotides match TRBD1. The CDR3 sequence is CASSMDRGKTQYF. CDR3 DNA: TGTGCCAGTAGTATGGACAGGGGGAAGACCCAGTACTTC. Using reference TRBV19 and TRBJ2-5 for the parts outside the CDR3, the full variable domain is DGGITQSPKYLFRKEGQNVTLSCEQNLNHDAMYWYRQDPGQGLRLIYYSQIVNDFQKGDIAEGYSVSREKKESFPLTVTSAQKNPTAFYLCASSMDRGKTQYFGPGTRLLVL.